Given below is one T cell receptor beta chain in context. The sample is drawn from a study of blood T cell repertoires in COVID-19. Profiled with immunoSEQ multiplex PCR; TCRdb holds only in-frame clones, not every one. The sample gives about 230,000 clones, 80% to 90% of which show up once; around 1.5% is in the top ten. There are 15 residues in the CDR3. Germline CDR1 MNHEY, CDR2 SVGAGI. Germline trimming cut 6 bases from V and 4 bases from J; bases unmatched to any gene: 11. Specimen: peripheral blood. The V gene is TRBV6-5, the J gene TRBJ1-2; 7 nucleotides line up with TRBD1. This TCR was sampled from a woman aged 40 to 55 who had recovered from COVID-19. CDR3 loop: CASSSPGQTLYGYTF. The CDR3 bases are TGTGCCAGCAGCTCTCCGGGACAGACCCTCTATGGCTACACCTTC.